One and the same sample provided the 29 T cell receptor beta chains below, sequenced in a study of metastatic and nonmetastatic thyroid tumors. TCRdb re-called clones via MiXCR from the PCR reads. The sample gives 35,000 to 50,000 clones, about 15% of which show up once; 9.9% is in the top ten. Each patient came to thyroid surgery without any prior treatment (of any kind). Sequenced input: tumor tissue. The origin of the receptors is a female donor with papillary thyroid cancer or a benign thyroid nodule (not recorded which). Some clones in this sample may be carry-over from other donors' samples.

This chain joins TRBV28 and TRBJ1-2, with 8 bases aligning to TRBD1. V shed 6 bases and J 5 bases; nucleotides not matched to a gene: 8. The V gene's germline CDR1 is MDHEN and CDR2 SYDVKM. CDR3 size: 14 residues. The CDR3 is CASSSRQGWYGYTF. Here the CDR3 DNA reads TGTGCCAGCAGCTCGCGACAGGGGTGGTATGGCTACACCTTC.

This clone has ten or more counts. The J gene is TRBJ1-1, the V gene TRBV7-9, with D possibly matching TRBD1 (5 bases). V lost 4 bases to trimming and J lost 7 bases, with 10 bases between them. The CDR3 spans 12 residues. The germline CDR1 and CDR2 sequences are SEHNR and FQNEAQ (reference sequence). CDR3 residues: CASSSGYSEAFF. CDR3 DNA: TGTGCCAGCAGCTCAGGGTACAGTGAAGCTTTCTTT.

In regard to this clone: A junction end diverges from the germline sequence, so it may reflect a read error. In DNA, the CDR3 is TGTGCCAGCAGCTTTGGGGGACGCAATGAGCGGTTCTTC. It yields the protein CASSFGGRNERFF. The chain is built from TRBV7-9 and TRBJ2-1, with D tentatively TRBD1 or TRBD2 (5 bases each). The CDR3 has 13 residues. Germline assignment: CDR1 SEHNR and CDR2 FQNEAQ (reference sequence).

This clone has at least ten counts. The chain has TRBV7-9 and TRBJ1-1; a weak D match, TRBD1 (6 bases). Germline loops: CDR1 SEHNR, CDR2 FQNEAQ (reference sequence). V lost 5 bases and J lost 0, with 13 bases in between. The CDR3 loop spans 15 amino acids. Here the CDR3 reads CASSRSGAVNTEAFF. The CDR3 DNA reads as TGTGCCAGCAGCCGATCAGGGGCAGTGAACACTGAAGCTTTCTTT.

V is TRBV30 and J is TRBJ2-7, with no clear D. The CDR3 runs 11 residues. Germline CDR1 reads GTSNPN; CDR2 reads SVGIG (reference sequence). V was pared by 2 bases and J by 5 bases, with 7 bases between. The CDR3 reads CAWSKQDEQYF. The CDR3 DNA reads TGTGCCTGGAGTAAGCAGGACGAGCAGTACTTC.

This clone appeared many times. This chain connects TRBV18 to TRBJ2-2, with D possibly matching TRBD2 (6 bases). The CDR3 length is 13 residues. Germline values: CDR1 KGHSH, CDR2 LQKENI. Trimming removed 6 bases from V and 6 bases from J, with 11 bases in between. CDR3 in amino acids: CASSAREAGELFF. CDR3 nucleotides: TGTGCCAGCTCCGCAAGGGAGGCCGGGGAGCTGTTTTTT.

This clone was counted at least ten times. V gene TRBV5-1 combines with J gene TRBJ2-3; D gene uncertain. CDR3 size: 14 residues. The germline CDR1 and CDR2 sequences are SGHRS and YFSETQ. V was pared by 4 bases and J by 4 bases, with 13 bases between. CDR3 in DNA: TGCGCCAGCAGCCCAGTCGGTGGGTCAGATACGCAGTATTTT. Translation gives CASSPVGGSDTQYF.

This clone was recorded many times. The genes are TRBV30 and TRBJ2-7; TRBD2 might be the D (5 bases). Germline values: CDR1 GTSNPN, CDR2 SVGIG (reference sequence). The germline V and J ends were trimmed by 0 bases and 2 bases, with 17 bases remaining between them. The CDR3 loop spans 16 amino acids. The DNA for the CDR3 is TGTGCCTGGAGTGTAGGGTGGCGGGCGACGCCCTACGAGCAGTACTTC. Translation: CAWSVGWRATPYEQYF.

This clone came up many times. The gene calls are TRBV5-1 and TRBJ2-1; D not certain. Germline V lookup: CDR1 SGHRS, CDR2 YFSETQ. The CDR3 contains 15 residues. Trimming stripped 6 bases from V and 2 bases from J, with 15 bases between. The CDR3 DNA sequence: TGCGCCAGCACATCCGACCCCAAGACCTACAATGAGCAGTTCTTC. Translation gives CASTSDPKTYNEQFF.

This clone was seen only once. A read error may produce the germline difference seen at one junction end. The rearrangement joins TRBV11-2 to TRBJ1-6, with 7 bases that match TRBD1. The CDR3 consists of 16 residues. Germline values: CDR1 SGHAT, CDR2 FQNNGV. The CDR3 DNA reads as TGTGCCAGCAGCTTAAGTGGGGGGACAGATTTCTCAACCCTCAACTTT. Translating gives CASSLSGGTDFSTLNF.

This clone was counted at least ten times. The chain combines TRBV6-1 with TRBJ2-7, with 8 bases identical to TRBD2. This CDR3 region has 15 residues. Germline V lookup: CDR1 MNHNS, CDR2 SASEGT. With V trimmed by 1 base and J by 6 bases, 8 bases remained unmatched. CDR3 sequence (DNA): TGTGCCAGCAGTGAAGTAAGGGCGGGAGGATTCGAGCAGTACTTC. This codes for CASSEVRAGGFEQYF.

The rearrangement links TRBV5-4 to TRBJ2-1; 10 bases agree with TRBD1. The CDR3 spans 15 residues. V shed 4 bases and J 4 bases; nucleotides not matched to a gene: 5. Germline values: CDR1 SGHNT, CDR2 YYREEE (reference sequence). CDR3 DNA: TGTGCCAGCAGCGGCGGACAGGGGGTATACAATGAGCAGTTCTTC. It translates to CASSGGQGVYNEQFF.

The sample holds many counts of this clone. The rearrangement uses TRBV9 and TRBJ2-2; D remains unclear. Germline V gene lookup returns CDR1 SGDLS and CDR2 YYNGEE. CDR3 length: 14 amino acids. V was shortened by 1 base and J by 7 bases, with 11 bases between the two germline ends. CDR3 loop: CASSVSSFFGELFF. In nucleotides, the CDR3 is TGTGCCAGCAGCGTATCTTCGTTCTTCGGGGAGCTGTTTTTT.

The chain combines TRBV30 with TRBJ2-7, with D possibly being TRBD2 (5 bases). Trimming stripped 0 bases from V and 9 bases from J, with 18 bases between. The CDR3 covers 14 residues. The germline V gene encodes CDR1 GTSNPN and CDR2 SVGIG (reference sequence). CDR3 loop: CAWSVRELLIGQYF. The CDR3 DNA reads TGTGCCTGGAGTGTGAGGGAGCTTCTAATTGGGCAGTACTTC.

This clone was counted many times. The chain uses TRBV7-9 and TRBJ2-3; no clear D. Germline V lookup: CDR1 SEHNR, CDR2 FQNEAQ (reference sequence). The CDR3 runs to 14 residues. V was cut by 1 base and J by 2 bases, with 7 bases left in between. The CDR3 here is CASSLGLSTDTQYF. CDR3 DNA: TGTGCCAGCAGCTTAGGCCTCTCCACAGATACGCAGTATTTT.

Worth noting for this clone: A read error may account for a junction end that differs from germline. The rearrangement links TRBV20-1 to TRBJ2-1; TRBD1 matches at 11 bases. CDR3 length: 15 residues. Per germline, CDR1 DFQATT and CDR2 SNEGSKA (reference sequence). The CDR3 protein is CSSRMGTGGRNEQSF. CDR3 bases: TGCAGTTCTAGGATGGGGACAGGGGGAAGAAATGAGCAGTCCTTC.

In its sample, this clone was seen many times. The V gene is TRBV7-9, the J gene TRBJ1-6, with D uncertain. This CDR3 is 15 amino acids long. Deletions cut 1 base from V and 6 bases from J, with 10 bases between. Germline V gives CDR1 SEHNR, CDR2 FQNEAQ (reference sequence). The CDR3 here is CASSLDTNPNSPLHF. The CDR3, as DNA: TGTGCCAGCAGCTTAGATACAAATCCTAATTCACCCCTCCACTTT.

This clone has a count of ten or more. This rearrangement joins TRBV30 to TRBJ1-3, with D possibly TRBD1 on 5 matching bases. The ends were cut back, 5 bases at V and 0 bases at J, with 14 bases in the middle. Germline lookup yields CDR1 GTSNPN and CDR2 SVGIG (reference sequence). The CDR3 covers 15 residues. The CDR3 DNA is TGTGCCTGGTCCCGGGGGGGTTTCTCTGGAAACACCATATATTTT. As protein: CAWSRGGFSGNTIYF.

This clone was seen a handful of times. The CDR3 is CASSTSGARGAFF. CDR3 bases: TGTGCCAGCAGTACCTCGGGGGCGCGGGGAGCTTTCTTT. The gene calls are TRBV6-2 or TRBV6-3 and TRBJ1-1, with D maybe TRBD1 (6 bases). The V end was cut by 5 bases, the J end by 10 bases, with 17 bases between. The germline V gene has CDR1 MNHEY and CDR2 SVGEGT. The CDR3 extends over 13 amino acids.

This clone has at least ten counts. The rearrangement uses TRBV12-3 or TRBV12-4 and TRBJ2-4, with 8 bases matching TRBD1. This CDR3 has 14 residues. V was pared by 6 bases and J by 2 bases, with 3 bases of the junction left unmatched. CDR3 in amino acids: CASRDRGPKNIQYF. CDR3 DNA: TGTGCCAGCAGAGACAGGGGCCCCAAAAACATTCAGTACTTC.

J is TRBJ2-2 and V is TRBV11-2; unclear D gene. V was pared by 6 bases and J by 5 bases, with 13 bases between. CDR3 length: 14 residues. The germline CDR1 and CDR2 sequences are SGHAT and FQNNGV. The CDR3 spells CASSQRSVTGELFF. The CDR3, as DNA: TGTGCCAGCAGTCAAAGGAGCGTGACCGGGGAGCTGTTTTTT.

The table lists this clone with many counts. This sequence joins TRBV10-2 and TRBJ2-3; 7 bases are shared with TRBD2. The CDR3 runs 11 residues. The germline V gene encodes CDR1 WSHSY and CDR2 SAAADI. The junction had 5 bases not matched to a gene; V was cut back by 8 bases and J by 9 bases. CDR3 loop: CASRGRETQYF. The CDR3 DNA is TGCGCCAGCCGAGGGAGGGAGACGCAGTATTTT.

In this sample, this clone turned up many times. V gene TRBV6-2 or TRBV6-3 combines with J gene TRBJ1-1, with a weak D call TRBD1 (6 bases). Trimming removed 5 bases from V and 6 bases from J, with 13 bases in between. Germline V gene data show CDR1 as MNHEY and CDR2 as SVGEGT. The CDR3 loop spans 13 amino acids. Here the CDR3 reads CASSRTGRPEAFF. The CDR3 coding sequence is TGTGCCAGCAGTCGAACAGGGCGGCCTGAAGCTTTCTTT.

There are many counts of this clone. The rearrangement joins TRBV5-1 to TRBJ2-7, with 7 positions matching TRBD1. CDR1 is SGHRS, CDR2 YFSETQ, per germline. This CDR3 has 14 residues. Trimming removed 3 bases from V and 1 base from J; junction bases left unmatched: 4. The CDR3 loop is CASSYSTGSYEQYF. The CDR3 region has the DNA TGCGCCAGCAGCTACTCGACAGGGTCCTACGAGCAGTACTTC.

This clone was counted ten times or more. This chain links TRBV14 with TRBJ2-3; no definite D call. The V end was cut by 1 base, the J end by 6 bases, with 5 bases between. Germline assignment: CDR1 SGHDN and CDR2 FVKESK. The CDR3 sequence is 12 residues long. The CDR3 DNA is TGTGCCAGCAGCCAAGTAAGGGATACGCAGTATTTT. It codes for CASSQVRDTQYF.

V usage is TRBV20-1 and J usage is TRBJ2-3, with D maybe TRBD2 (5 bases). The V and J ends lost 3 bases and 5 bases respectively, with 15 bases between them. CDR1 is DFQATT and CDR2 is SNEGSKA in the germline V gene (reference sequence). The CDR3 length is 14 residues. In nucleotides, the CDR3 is TGCAGTGCTAGCCGAGCGGAAGTCCGAGATACGCAGTATTTT. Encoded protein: CSASRAEVRDTQYF.

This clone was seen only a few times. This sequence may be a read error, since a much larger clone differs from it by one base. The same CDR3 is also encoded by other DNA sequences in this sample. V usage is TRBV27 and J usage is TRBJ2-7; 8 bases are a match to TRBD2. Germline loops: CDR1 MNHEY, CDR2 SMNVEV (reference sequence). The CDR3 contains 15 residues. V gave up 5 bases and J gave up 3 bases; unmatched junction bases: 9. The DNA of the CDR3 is TGTGCCAGCAGTCCCACTAGCGGTAGGTTCTACGAGCAGTACTTC. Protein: CASSPTSGRFYEQYF.

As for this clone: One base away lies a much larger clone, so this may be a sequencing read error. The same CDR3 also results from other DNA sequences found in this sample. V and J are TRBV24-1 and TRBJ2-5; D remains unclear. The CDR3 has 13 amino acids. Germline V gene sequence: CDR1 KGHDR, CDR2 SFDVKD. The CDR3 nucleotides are TGTGCCACCAGTGATTTACACCAAGAGACCCAGTACTTT. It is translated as CATSDLHQETQYF.

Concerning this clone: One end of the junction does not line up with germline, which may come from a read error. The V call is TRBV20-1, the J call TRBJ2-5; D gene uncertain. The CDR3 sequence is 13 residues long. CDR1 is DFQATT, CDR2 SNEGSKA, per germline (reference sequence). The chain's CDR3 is CSASSDFQGTQYF. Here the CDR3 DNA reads TGCAGTGCTTCGAGCGATTTCCAAGGGACCCAGTACTTC.